The sequence of this T cell receptor beta chain was determined in a study of immune cell composition in non-small cell lung cancer. Study findings and constraints: Tumour-reactive clones were not shown to match dominant in vivo tumour clones.

Clones were read by immunoSEQ multiplex PCR, and TCRdb kept only the in-frame ones, dropping some. The sample carries 1,500 to 2,000 clones, approximately 77% recorded once. Notes on this clone: Its target is unknown.

Frozen unsorted single-cell suspensions supplied the genomic DNA. Trimming removed 0 bases from V and 4 bases from J; junction bases left unmatched: 4. The CDR3 consists of 14 residues. Per germline, CDR1 SGHDT and CDR2 YYEEEE. This clonotype was sampled from a human donor with non-small cell lung cancer. Sequences were obtained from lung tumor tissue. The chain combines TRBV5-6 with TRBJ2-7; 7 nucleotides align to TRBD2. In DNA, the CDR3 is TGTGCCAGCAGCTTGGTTAGCGGGCCTTACGAGCAGTACTTC. Translated: CASSLVSGPYEQYF.